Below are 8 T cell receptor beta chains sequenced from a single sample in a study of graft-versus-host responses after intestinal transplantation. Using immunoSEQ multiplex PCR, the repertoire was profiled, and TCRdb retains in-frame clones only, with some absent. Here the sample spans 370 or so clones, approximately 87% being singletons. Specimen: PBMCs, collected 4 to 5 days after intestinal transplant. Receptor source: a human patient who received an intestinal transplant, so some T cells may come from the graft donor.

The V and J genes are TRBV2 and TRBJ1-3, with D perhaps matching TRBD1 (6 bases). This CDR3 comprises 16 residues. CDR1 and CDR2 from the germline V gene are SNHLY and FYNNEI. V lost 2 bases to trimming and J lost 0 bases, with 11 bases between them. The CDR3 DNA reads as TGTGCCAGCAGTGAATATCGGACAGTCTCTGGAAACACCATATATTTT. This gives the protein CASSEYRTVSGNTIYF.

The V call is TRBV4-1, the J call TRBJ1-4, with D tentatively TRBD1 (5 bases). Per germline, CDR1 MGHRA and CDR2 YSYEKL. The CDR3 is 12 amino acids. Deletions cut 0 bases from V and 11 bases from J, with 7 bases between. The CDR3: CASSQDGGKLFF. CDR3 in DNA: TGCGCCAGCAGCCAAGATGGGGGGAAACTGTTTTTT.

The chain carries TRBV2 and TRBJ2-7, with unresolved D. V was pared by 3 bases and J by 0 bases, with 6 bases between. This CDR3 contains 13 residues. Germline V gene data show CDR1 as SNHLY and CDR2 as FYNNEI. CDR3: CASSELVSYEQYF. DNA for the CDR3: TGTGCCAGCAGTGAGTTAGTCTCCTACGAGCAGTACTTC.

The CDR3 DNA reads as TGTGCCAGCAGTTTCAGGGGAAGGAACTATGGCTACACCTTC. This encodes CASSFRGRNYGYTF. The genes are TRBV27 and TRBJ1-2, with D maybe TRBD1 (6 bases). Germline CDR1 MNHEY, CDR2 SMNVEV (reference sequence). The CDR3 is made up of 14 amino acids. Trimming took off 3 bases at V and 2 bases at J, with 10 bases between the two ends.

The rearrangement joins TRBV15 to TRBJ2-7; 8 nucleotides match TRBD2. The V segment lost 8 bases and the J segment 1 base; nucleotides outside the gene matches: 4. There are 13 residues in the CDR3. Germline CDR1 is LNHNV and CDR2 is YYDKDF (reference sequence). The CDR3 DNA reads TGTGCCACCGCTGGCGGGAGGTCCTACGAGCAGTACTTC. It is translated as CATAGGRSYEQYF.

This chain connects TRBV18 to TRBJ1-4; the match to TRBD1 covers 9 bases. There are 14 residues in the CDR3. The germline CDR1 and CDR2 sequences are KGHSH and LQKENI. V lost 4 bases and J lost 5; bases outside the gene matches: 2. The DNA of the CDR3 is TGTGCCAGCTCACACGGGACAGGGAATGAAAAACTGTTTTTT. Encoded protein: CASSHGTGNEKLFF. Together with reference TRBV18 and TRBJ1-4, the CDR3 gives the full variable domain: NAGVMQNPRHLVRRRGQEARLRCSPMKGHSHVYWYRQLPEEGLKFMVYLQKENIIDESGMPKERFSAEFPKEGPSILRIQQVVRGDSAAYFCASSHGTGNEKLFFGSGTQLSVL.

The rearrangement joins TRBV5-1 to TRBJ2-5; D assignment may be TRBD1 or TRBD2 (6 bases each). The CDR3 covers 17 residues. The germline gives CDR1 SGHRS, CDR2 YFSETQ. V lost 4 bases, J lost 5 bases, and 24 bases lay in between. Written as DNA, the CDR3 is TGCGCCAGCAGCCCGGAGGGGCATGGGGGCGCTTGGGAGACCCAGTACTTC. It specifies CASSPEGHGGAWETQYF.

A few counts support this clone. Here the CDR3 reads CASSQAYEQYF. CDR3 DNA sequence: TGCGCCAGCAGCCAAGCCTACGAGCAGTACTTC. This chain joins TRBV4-1 and TRBJ2-7; D is uncertain. Germline V gene sequence: CDR1 MGHRA, CDR2 YSYEKL. Trimming stripped 1 base from V and 2 bases from J, with 0 bases between. CDR3 length: 11 amino acids.